This T cell receptor beta chain derives from a study of control samples from healthy donors and cancer patients. CDR3 size: 15 residues. CDR1 and CDR2 from the germline V gene are SGHTA and FQGNSA. V was clipped by 3 bases and J by 3 bases, with 12 bases between them. TCRdb's copy holds only in-frame clones and misses some; the assay was immunoSEQ multiplex PCR. The sample consists of 95,000 to 110,000 clones, around 89% of them appearing once. The sequence derives from a man aged 55 to 70 with lung cancer. The chain uses TRBV7-2 and TRBJ1-3, with a weak D call TRBD1 (6 bases). The sequenced material came from PBMCs. The CDR3 loop is CASSFGSGVGNTIYF. CDR3 in DNA: TGTGCCAGCAGCTTTGGTTCAGGGGTTGGAAACACCATATATTTT.